One sample yielded the 14 T cell receptor beta chains listed below, sequenced in a study of technical replicates of blood from several donors. Measured with immunoSEQ multiplex PCR; TCRdb has only the in-frame clones, and not every one. The sample holds some 10,000 clones, roughly 94% seen once. The sequencing sample was made of PBMCs. These receptors were obtained from a human donor in good health.

The chain uses TRBV19 and TRBJ2-7, with unresolved D. The CDR3 length is 14 residues. Trimming cost V 4 bases and J 4 bases, with 14 bases left between them. The germline V gene has CDR1 LNHDA and CDR2 SQIVND (reference sequence). The CDR3 spells CASSTRVGEYEQYF. In DNA, the CDR3 is TGTGCCAGTAGTACCCGGGTAGGAGAATACGAGCAGTACTTC.

The rearrangement joins TRBV5-6 to TRBJ2-3; TRBD1 matches 7 bases. The CDR3 runs to 15 residues. Trimming took 0 bases from V and 2 from J; bases not matched to a gene: 3. The germline V gene encodes CDR1 SGHDT and CDR2 YYEEEE. The CDR3 DNA is TGTGCCAGCAGCTTGGGAGGGGGCGACACAGATACGCAGTATTTT. Translating it yields CASSLGGGDTDTQYF.

This sequence joins TRBV6-4 and TRBJ2-7; D may be TRBD1 (5 bases). V lost 4 bases and J lost 2, with 15 bases in between. The germline V gene has CDR1 MRHNA and CDR2 SNTAGT. This CDR3 has 15 amino acids. CDR3 residues: CASSVKGDGPYEQYF. DNA of the CDR3: TGTGCCAGCAGTGTGAAAGGGGATGGGCCCTACGAGCAGTACTTC.

The chain couples TRBV28 to TRBJ1-5; tentatively, D is TRBD1 (5 bases). CDR1 and CDR2 from the germline V gene are MDHEN and SYDVKM. V was trimmed by 7 bases and J by 2 bases, leaving 15 bases between them. The CDR3 has 15 residues. The CDR3 loop reads CASTLGVGRNQPQHF. CDR3 DNA: TGTGCCAGCACCTTAGGGGTTGGCCGCAATCAGCCCCAGCATTTT.

The CDR3: CASSPTSSYEQYF. DNA for the CDR3: TGTGCCAGCAGCCCGACTAGCTCCTACGAGCAGTACTTC. The V gene is TRBV4-2, the J gene TRBJ2-7; maybe TRBD2 (6 bases). Germline CDR1 is LGHNA and CDR2 is YNFKEQ. The V gene lost 4 bases and the J gene lost 0 bases, with 7 bases spanning the gap. The CDR3 covers 13 residues.

The rearrangement joins TRBV6-1 to TRBJ1-5; maybe TRBD1 (6 bases). The germline V gene has CDR1 MNHNS and CDR2 SASEGT. This CDR3 contains 15 residues. Deletions cut 0 bases from V and 4 bases from J, with 10 bases between. The CDR3 DNA follows: TGTGCCAGCAGTGAAGCAGGGGGTTCGAATCAGCCCCAGCATTTT. It translates to CASSEAGGSNQPQHF.

The J gene is TRBJ2-1, the V gene TRBV7-7, with 9 nucleotides matching TRBD1. V lost 5 bases and J lost 6; bases outside the gene matches: 5. This CDR3 region has 14 residues. Germline V gene lookup returns CDR1 SSHAT and CDR2 FNYEAQ (reference sequence). The CDR3 reads CASSLGDRVNEQFF. The CDR3 nucleotides read TGTGCCAGCAGCCTGGGGGACAGGGTCAATGAGCAGTTCTTC.

The rearrangement joins TRBV10-3 to TRBJ2-2; 8 positions match TRBD2. Germline loops: CDR1 ENHRY, CDR2 SYGVKD. V gave up 9 bases and J gave up 4 bases; unmatched junction bases: 10. This CDR3 contains 15 residues. The CDR3 DNA reads as TGTGCCATTTTCCCAGCGGGAGAGGGCACCGGGGAGCTGTTTTTT. Its protein product is CAIFPAGEGTGELFF.

The rearrangement links TRBV6-1 to TRBJ1-3, with D perhaps matching TRBD1 (5 bases). The V and J ends lost 2 bases and 0 bases respectively, with 11 bases between them. The CDR3 contains 16 residues. CDR1 and CDR2 (germline): MNHNS, SASEGT. This CDR3 is CASSETGINSGNTIYF. In DNA form, the CDR3 reads TGTGCCAGCAGTGAAACAGGAATTAACTCTGGAAACACCATATATTTT.

This sequence joins TRBV6-5 and TRBJ1-4; a possible D gene is TRBD1 (6 bases). The V end lost 6 bases, the J end lost 8 bases, and 19 bases lay between the germline ends. This CDR3 contains 15 residues. Germline V CDR1 and CDR2: MNHEY, SVGAGI. The CDR3 DNA follows: TGTGCCAGCAGAGACCAGGGGAAGGGCAAGGAAAAACTGTTTTTT. Protein product: CASRDQGKGKEKLFF.

This sequence joins TRBV10-3 and TRBJ2-7; TRBD1 agrees at 9 bases. Germline assignment: CDR1 ENHRY and CDR2 SYGVKD. The junction had 3 bases not matched to a gene; V was cut back by 3 bases and J by 3 bases. This CDR3 comprises 14 residues. In nucleotides, the CDR3 is TGTGCCATCAGTGATATGGGACAGGGCTACGAGCAGTACTTC. Translated: CAISDMGQGYEQYF.

V usage is TRBV11-2 and J usage is TRBJ2-5, with TRBD2 matching over 7 bases. This CDR3 comprises 17 residues. Trimming took 1 base from V and 0 from J; bases not matched to a gene: 8. CDR1 is SGHAT and CDR2 is FQNNGV in the germline V gene. The CDR3 sequence: CASSLVPSGLYQETQYF. CDR3 nucleotides: TGTGCCAGCAGCTTAGTACCTAGCGGACTGTACCAAGAGACCCAGTACTTC.

The CDR3 here is CASVRRDTEAFF. The DNA of the CDR3 is TGTGCCAGCGTTAGGAGGGACACTGAAGCTTTCTTT. J is TRBJ1-1 and V is TRBV28; unclear D gene. Deletions cut 8 bases from V and 3 bases from J, with 10 bases between. The CDR3 consists of 12 residues. The germline V gene encodes CDR1 MDHEN and CDR2 SYDVKM. The variable domain in full, with the rest retrieved from reference TRBV28 and TRBJ1-1, is DVKVTQSSRYLVKRTGEKVFLECVQDMDHENMFWYRQDPGLGLRLIYFSYDVKMKEKGDIPEGYSVSREKKERFSLILESASTNQTSMYLCASVRRDTEAFFGQGTRLTVV.

CDR3: CASSSSGSDEKLFF. CDR3 DNA sequence: TGTGCCAGTAGTTCATCGGGGAGTGATGAAAAACTGTTTTTT. The V and J genes are TRBV19 and TRBJ1-4; D remains unclear. Germline V gene sequence: CDR1 LNHDA, CDR2 SQIVND (reference sequence). The V end lost 5 bases, the J end lost 6 bases, and 13 bases lay between the germline ends. CDR3 length: 14 residues.